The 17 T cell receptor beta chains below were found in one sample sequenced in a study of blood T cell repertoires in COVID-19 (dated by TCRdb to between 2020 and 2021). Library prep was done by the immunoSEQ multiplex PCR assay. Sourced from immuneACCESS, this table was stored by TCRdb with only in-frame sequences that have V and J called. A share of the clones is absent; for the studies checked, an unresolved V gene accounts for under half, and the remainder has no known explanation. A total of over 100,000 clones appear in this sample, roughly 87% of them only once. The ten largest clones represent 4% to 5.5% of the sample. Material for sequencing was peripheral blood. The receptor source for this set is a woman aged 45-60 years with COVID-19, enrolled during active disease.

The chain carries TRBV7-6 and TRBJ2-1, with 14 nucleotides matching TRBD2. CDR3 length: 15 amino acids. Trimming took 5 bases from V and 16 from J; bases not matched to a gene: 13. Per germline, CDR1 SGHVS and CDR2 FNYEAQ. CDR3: CASSPGTSGGHRYFF. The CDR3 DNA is TGTGCCAGCAGCCCCGGGACTAGCGGGGGCCACAGGTATTTCTTC.

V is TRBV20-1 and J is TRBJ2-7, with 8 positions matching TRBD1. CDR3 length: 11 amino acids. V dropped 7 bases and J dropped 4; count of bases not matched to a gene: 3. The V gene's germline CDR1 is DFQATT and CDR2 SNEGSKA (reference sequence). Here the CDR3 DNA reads TGCAGTGGGACAGGGAAGTACGAGCAGTACTTC. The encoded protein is CSGTGKYEQYF.

CDR3 nucleotides: TGTGCCAGCAGTTATACAGGTGCTAGCACAGATACGCAGTATTTT. It is translated as CASSYTGASTDTQYF. The chain carries TRBV6-5 and TRBJ2-3; TRBD1 is a possible D gene (5 bases). This CDR3 comprises 15 residues. V dropped 3 bases and J dropped 0 bases, with 10 bases sitting between them. Germline values: CDR1 MNHEY, CDR2 SVGAGI.

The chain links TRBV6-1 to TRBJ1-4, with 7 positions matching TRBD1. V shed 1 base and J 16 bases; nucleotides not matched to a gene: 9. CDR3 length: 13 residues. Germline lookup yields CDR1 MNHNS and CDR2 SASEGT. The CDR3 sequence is CASSEETGRRSFF. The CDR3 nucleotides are TGTGCCAGCAGTGAAGAGACAGGGCGGCGCTCGTTTTTT.

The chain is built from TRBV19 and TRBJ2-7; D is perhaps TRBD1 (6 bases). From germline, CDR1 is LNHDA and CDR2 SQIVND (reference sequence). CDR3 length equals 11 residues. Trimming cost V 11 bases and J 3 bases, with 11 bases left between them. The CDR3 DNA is TGTGCCTCAGGACAGAGCTACGAGCAGTACTTC. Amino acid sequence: CASGQSYEQYF. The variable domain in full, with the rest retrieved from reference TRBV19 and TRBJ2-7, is DGGITQSPKYLFRKEGQNVTLSCEQNLNHDAMYWYRQDPGQGLRLIYYSQIVNDFQKGDIAEGYSVSREKKESFPLTVTSAQKNPTAFYLCASGQSYEQYFGPGTRLTVT.

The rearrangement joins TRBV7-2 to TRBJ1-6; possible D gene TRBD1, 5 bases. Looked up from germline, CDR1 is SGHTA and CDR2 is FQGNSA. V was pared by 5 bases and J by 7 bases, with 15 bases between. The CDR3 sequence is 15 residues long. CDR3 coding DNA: TGTGCCAGCAGCACGCGGACACTGGGGAATTCACCCCTCCACTTT. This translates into CASSTRTLGNSPLHF.

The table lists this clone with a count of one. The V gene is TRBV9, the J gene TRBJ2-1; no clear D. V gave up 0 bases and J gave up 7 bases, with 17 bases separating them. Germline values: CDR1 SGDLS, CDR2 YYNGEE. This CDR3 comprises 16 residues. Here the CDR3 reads CASSVESPLVPNEQFF. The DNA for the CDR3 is TGTGCCAGCAGCGTAGAATCCCCCCTAGTTCCGAATGAGCAGTTCTTC.

The CDR3 is CASSQDHSSYNEQFF. The CDR3 bases are TGTGCCAGCAGCCAAGACCACAGCTCCTACAATGAGCAGTTCTTC. The chain is built from TRBV14 and TRBJ2-1; D call uncertain. CDR3 length: 15 residues. Germline V gene lookup returns CDR1 SGHDN and CDR2 FVKESK. V gave up 0 bases and J gave up 0 bases, with 6 bases separating them.

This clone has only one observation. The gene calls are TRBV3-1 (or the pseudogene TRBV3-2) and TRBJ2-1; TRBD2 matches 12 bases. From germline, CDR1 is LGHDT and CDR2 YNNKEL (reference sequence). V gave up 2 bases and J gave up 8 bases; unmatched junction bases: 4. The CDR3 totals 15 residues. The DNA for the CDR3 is TGTGCCAGCAGCCAACTAGCGGGGGGGCCCTATGAGCAGTTCTTC. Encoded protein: CASSQLAGGPYEQFF.

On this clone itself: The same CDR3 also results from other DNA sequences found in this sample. This chain's CDR3 is CASSYSESNQPQHF. CDR3 coding DNA: TGTGCCAGCAGTTACTCGGAGAGCAATCAGCCCCAGCATTTT. The genes are TRBV6-6 and TRBJ1-5; D uncertain. There are 14 residues in the CDR3. Germline CDR1 and CDR2: MNHNY and SVGAGI (reference sequence). Trimming removed 0 bases at V and 1 base at J, with 4 bases between.

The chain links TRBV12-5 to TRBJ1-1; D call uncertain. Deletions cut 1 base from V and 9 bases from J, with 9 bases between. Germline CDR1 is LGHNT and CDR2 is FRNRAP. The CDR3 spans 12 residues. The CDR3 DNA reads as TGTGCTAGTGGTTTGGATACCAGGCAAGCTTTCTTT. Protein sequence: CASGLDTRQAFF.

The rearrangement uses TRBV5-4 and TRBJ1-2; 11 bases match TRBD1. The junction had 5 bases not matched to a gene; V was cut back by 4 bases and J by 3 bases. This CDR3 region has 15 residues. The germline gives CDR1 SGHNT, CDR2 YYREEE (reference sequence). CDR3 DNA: TGTGCCAGCAGCCTAGGACAGGGGGCTTACTATGGCTACACCTTC. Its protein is CASSLGQGAYYGYTF.

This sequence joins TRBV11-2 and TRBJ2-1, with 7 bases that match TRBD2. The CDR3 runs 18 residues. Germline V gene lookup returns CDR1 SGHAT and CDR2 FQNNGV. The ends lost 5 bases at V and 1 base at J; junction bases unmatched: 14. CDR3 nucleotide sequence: TGTGCCAGCAGCCCCTTGGGGGGGGAAACTAAATCCTACAATGAGCAGTTCTTC. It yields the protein CASSPLGGETKSYNEQFF. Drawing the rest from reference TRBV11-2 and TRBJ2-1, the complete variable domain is EAGVAQSPRYKIIEKRQSVAFWCNPISGHATLYWYQQILGQGPKLLIQFQNNGVVDDSQLPKDRFSAERLKGVDSTLKIQPAKLEDSAVYLCASSPLGGETKSYNEQFFGPGTRLTVL.

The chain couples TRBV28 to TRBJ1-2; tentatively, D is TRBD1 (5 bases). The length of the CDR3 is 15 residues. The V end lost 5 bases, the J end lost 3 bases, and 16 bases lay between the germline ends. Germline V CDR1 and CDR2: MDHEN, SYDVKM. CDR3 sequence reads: CASSTGAEGYYGYTF. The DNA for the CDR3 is TGTGCCAGCAGTACCGGGGCGGAGGGGTACTATGGCTACACCTTC.

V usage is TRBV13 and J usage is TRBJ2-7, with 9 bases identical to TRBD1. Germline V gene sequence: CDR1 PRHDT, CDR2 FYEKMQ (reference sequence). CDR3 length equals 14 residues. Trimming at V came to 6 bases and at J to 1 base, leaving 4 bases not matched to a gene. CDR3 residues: CASRTGGASYEQYF. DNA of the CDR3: TGTGCCAGCAGAACAGGGGGCGCGTCCTACGAGCAGTACTTC.

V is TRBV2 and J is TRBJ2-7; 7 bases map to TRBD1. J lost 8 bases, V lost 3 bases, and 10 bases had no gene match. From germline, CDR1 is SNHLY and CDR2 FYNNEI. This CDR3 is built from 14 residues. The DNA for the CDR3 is TGTGCCAGCAGTGACCGGGACAGCCCCCTAAAGCAGTACTTC. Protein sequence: CASSDRDSPLKQYF. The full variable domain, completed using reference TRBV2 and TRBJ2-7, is EPEVTQTPSHQVTQMGQEVILRCVPISNHLYFYWYRQILGQKVEFLVSFYNNEISEKSEIFDDQFSVERPDGSNFTLKIRSTKLEDSAMYFCASSDRDSPLKQYFGPGTRLTVT.

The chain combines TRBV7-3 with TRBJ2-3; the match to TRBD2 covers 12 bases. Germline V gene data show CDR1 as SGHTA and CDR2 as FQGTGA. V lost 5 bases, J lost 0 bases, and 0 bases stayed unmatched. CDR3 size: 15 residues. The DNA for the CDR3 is TGTGCCAGCAGCACTAGCGGGGGGAGCACAGATACGCAGTATTTT. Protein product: CASSTSGGSTDTQYF.